Presented here are 9 T cell receptor beta chains from one specimen sequenced in a study of CD8 T cells in ankylosing spondylitis. TCRdb processed the 5' RACE reads anew with MiXCR; each CDR3 protein has one entry. The table has approximately 150,000 distinct CDR3 sequences, over 15% seen once. The antigens for these receptors are not known. Whole-study results and caveats: Blood of patients with ankylosing spondylitis appeared to be characterized by a TCR beta motif of several highly homologous variants.

Sequencing was performed on blood, either unsorted or a sorted T cell fraction (not recorded which). The receptors derive from a male donor with ankylosing spondylitis.

This clonotype has more than one count but fewer than ten. V and J are TRBV2 and TRBJ1-1; TRBD1 matches at 10 bases. The CDR3 has 14 residues. The germline gives CDR1 SNHLY, CDR2 FYNNEI. V shed 8 bases, J shed 4 bases, and the junction held 7 bases outside the gene matches. The CDR3 nucleotides are TGTGCCAGCGATACCCGGGACAGGGGCACTGAAGCTTTCTTT. Translation gives CASDTRDRGTEAFF.

The chain employs TRBV14 and TRBJ2-1, with a possible D match to TRBD1 (5 bases). Germline CDR1 is SGHDN and CDR2 is FVKESK. This CDR3 comprises 15 residues. With 0 bases removed from V and 8 bases from J, the gap between germline ends came to 14 bases. The CDR3 DNA reads TGTGCCAGCAGCCAAGACAGGCAGGGCGGTGATGAGCAGTTCTTC. Protein product: CASSQDRQGGDEQFF.

This clonotype was observed many times. The chain couples TRBV3-1 to TRBJ2-7; 9 bases line up with TRBD1. This CDR3 has 14 residues. Trimming took 0 bases from V and 7 from J; bases not matched to a gene: 4. Per the germline V gene, CDR1 is LGHDT and CDR2 is YNNKEL (reference sequence). CDR3 bases: TGTGCCAGCAGCCAAGACGGGACAGGGAAGGAGCAGTACTTC. This translates into CASSQDGTGKEQYF.

This clonotype occurred a few times. The J gene is TRBJ1-2, the V gene TRBV5-4; a weak D match, TRBD1 (5 bases). The CDR3 totals 13 residues. Germline-derived CDR1 and CDR2 are SGHNT and YYREEE (reference sequence). V lost 0 bases, J lost 4 bases, and 7 bases lay in between. CDR3 sequence reads: CASSLGGVYGYTF. In DNA form, the CDR3 reads TGTGCCAGCAGCTTGGGGGGGGTCTATGGCTACACCTTC.

The chain links TRBV20-1 to TRBJ2-1, with TRBD2 matching over 9 bases. Germline-derived CDR1 and CDR2 are DFQATT and SNEGSKA (reference sequence). V lost 3 bases and J lost 0; bases outside the gene matches: 0. This CDR3 is 14 amino acids long. The CDR3 DNA is TGCAGTGCTAGTAGCGGGAGCTCCTACAATGAGCAGTTCTTC. Translated: CSASSGSSYNEQFF.

This chain uses TRBV10-3 with TRBJ1-2, with D hard to call. V gave up 0 bases and J gave up 4 bases, with 9 bases separating them. Germline V CDR1 and CDR2: ENHRY, SYGVKD. This CDR3 spans 14 amino acids. The CDR3 protein is CAISESPNSYGYTF. DNA for the CDR3: TGTGCCATCAGTGAGTCTCCCAACTCCTATGGCTACACCTTC.

This chain links TRBV24-1 with TRBJ2-1; TRBD2 aligns across 7 bases. The CDR3 is made up of 17 amino acids. The germline CDR1 and CDR2 sequences are KGHDR and SFDVKD. V was pared by 7 bases and J by 0 bases, with 11 bases of the junction left unmatched. This CDR3 reads CATRGRDQTSSYNEQFF. CDR3 in DNA: TGTGCCACCAGGGGGAGGGATCAGACTAGCTCCTACAATGAGCAGTTCTTC.

J is TRBJ1-2 and V is TRBV4-2, with TRBD1 identical over 7 bases. Germline V CDR1 and CDR2: LGHNA, YNFKEQ. Germline trimming cut 7 bases from V and 2 bases from J; bases unmatched to any gene: 4. This CDR3 comprises 13 residues. Here the CDR3 reads CASKAGGNYGYTF. The CDR3, as DNA: TGTGCCAGCAAGGCAGGGGGAAACTATGGCTACACCTTC.

V gene TRBV20-1 combines with J gene TRBJ2-3; D possibly corresponds to TRBD2 (5 bases). This CDR3 has 21 amino acids. CDR1 DFQATT and CDR2 SNEGSKA come from the germline V gene (reference sequence). V lost 6 bases, J lost 0 bases, and 34 bases lay in between. The CDR3 region has the DNA TGCAGTGCCACTGATCCACTGGACTTCCACCTTTCCCGAATAAGCACAGATACGCAGTATTTT. It encodes CSATDPLDFHLSRISTDTQYF.